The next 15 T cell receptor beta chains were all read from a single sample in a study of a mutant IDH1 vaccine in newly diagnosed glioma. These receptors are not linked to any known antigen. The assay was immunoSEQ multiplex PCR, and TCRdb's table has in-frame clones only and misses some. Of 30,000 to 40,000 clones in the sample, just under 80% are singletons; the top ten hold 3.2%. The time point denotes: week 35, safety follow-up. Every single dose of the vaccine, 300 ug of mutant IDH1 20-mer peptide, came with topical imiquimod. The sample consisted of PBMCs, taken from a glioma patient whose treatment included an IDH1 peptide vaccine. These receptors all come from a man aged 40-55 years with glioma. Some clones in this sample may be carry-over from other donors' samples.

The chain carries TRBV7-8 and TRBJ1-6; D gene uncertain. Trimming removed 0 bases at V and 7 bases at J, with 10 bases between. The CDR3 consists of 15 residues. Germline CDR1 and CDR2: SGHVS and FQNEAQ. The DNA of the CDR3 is TGTGCCAGCAGCTTAGCGAGTGACCGGAATTCACCCCTCCACTTT. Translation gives CASSLASDRNSPLHF.

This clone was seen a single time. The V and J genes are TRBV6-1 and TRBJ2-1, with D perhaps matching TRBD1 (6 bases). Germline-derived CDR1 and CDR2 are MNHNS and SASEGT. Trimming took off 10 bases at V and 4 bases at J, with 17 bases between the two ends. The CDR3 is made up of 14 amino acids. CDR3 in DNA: TGTGCCACGAGGGGGAATAGGTTTTACAATGAGCAGTTCTTC. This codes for CATRGNRFYNEQFF.

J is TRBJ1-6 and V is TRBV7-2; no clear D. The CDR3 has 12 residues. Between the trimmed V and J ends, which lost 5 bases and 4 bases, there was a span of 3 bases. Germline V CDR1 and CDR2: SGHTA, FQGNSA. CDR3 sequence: CASSLYNSPLHF. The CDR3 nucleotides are TGTGCCAGCAGCCTATATAATTCACCCCTCCACTTT.

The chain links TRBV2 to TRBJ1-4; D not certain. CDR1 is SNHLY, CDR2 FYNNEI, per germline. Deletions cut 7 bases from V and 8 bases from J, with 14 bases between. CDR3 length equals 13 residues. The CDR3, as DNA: TGTGCCAGCATGAATTCTGAGAGCGAAAAACTGTTTTTT. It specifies CASMNSESEKLFF.

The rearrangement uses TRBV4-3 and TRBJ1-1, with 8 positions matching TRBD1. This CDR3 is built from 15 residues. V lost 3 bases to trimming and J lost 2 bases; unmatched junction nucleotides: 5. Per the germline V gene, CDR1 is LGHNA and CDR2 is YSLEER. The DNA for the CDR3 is TGCGCCAGCAGCCATGTCGACAGGGGAAACACTGAAGCTTTCTTT. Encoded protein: CASSHVDRGNTEAFF.

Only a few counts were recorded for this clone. The CDR3 DNA is TGCGCCAGCAGCAGGACGGATACGAGTAATCTACAGCCCCAGCATTTT. It yields the protein CASSRTDTSNLQPQHF. The chain links TRBV4-1 to TRBJ1-5; no reliable D call. CDR1 and CDR2 from the germline V gene are MGHRA and YSYEKL. V dropped 5 bases and J dropped 7 bases, with 21 bases sitting between them. This CDR3 comprises 16 residues.

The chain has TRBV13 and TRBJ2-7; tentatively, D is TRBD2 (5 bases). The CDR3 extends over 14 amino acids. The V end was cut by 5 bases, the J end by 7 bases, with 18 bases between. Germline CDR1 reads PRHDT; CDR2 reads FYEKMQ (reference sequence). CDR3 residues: CASSPQSLRGEQYF. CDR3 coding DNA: TGTGCCAGCAGCCCTCAGTCTCTACGCGGGGAGCAGTACTTC.

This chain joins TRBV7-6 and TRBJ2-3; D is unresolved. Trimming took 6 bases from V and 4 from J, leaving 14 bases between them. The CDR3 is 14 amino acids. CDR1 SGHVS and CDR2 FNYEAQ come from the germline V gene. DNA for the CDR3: TGTGCCAGCAGTATACAGTTTACCGCAGATACGCAGTATTTT. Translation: CASSIQFTADTQYF. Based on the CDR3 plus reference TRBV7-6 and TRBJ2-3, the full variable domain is GAGVSQSPRYKVTKRGQDVALRCDPISGHVSLYWYRQALGQGPEFLTYFNYEAQQDKSGLPNDRFSAERPEGSISTLTIQRTEQRDSAMYRCASSIQFTADTQYFGPGTRLTVL.

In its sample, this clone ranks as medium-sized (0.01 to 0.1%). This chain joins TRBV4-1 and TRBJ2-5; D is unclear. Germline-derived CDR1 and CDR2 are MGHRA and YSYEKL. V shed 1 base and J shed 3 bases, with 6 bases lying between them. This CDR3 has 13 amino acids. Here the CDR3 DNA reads TGCGCCAGCAGCCAAGTTGGGGAAGAGACCCAGTACTTC. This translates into CASSQVGEETQYF.

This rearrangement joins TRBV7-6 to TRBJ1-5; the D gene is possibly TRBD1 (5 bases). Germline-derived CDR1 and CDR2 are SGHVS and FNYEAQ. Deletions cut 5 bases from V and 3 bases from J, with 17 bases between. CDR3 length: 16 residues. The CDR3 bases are TGTGCCAGCAGCCAGTATGAGGGGAGGAACAATCAGCCCCAGCATTTT. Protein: CASSQYEGRNNQPQHF.

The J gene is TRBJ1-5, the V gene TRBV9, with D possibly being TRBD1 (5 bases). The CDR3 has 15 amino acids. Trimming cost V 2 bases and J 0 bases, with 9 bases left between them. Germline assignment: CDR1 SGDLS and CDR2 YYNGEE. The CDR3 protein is CASSVWTNSNQPQHF. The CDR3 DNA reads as TGTGCCAGCAGCGTTTGGACAAATAGCAATCAGCCCCAGCATTTT.

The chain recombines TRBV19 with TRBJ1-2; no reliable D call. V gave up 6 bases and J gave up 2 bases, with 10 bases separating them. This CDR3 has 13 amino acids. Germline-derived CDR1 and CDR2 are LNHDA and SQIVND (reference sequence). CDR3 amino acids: CASRGGRNYGYTF. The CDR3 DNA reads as TGTGCCAGTAGGGGTGGGCGGAACTATGGCTACACCTTC.

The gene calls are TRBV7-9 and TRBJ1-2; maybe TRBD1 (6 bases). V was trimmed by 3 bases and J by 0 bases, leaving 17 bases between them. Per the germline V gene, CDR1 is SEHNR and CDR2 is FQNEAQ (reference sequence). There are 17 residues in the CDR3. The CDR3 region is CASSFRQTGLANYGYTF. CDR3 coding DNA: TGTGCCAGCAGCTTTCGTCAGACAGGTCTAGCTAACTATGGCTACACCTTC.

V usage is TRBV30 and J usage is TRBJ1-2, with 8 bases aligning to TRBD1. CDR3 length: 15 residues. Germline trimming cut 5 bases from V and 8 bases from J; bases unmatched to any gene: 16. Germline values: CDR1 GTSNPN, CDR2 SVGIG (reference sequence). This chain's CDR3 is CAWVYRDRGLGGYTF. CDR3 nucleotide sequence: TGTGCCTGGGTGTACCGCGACAGGGGTCTTGGCGGCTACACCTTC.

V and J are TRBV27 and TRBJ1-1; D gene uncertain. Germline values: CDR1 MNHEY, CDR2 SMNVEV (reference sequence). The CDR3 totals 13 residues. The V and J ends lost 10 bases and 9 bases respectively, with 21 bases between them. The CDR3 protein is CATFVPTTFQAFF. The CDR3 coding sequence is TGTGCCACCTTTGTACCGACGACATTCCAAGCTTTCTTT.